The 17 T cell receptor beta chains below come from one sample, sequenced in a study of blood T cell repertoires in COVID-19. Here immunoSEQ multiplex PCR was the method, and the copy in TCRdb shows in-frame clones only, minus some. Of about 210,000 clones in the sample, approximately 82% were seen once. Input material: peripheral blood. Receptor source: a woman in her forties with acute or convalescent COVID-19.

This clone was counted only a few times. The V gene is TRBV27, the J gene TRBJ2-1; 10 nucleotides match TRBD2. This CDR3 is 14 amino acids long. Per germline, CDR1 MNHEY and CDR2 SMNVEV (reference sequence). V gave up 5 bases and J gave up 7 bases; unmatched junction bases: 5. The CDR3 DNA reads as TGTGCCAGCAGTGGCCTAGCGGGGGATAATGAGCAGTTCTTC. It yields the protein CASSGLAGDNEQFF.

The CDR3 sequence: CASSPNRVYEQFF. The CDR3 bases are TGTGCCAGCTCACCAAACAGGGTGTATGAGCAGTTCTTC. The chain is built from TRBV18 and TRBJ2-1; the D gene is possibly TRBD1 (6 bases). V lost 2 bases and J 8 bases, leaving 10 bases between the germline ends. Germline assignment: CDR1 KGHSH and CDR2 LQKENI. CDR3 length equals 13 residues.

This clone occurred a few times. The chain links TRBV7-2 to TRBJ2-1; 15 nucleotides align to TRBD2. Germline-derived CDR1 and CDR2 are SGHTA and FQGNSA. The V segment lost 5 bases and the J segment 4 bases; nucleotides outside the gene matches: 9. The CDR3 consists of 18 residues. The CDR3 spells CASSNRGLAGGLYNEQFF. The DNA for the CDR3 is TGTGCCAGCAGCAACCGGGGACTAGCGGGAGGATTATACAATGAGCAGTTCTTC. Complete variable domain (other parts from reference TRBV7-2 and TRBJ2-1): GAGVSQSPSNKVTEKGKDVELRCDPISGHTALYWYRQSLGQGLEFLIYFQGNSAPDKSGLPSDRFSAERTGGSVSTLTIQRTQQEDSAVYLCASSNRGLAGGLYNEQFFGPGTRLTVL.

V usage is TRBV29-1 and J usage is TRBJ2-5, with D possibly being TRBD2 (6 bases). CDR1 SQVTM and CDR2 ANQGSEA come from the germline V gene. This CDR3 is built from 15 residues. V was shortened by 1 base and J by 0 bases, with 12 bases between the two germline ends. The CDR3 sequence: CSVEGRGKYQETQYF. The CDR3 nucleotides are TGCAGCGTTGAAGGGAGGGGAAAGTACCAAGAGACCCAGTACTTC.

This clone was observed a handful of times. The chain uses TRBV12-3 or TRBV12-4 and TRBJ1-5; unclear D gene. V dropped 5 bases and J dropped 0 bases, with 5 bases sitting between them. The CDR3 contains 13 residues. As DNA, the CDR3 is TGTGCCAGCAGTCTTAATAGCAATCAGCCCCAGCATTTT. Translating it yields CASSLNSNQPQHF.

A single count supports this clone. CDR3 region: CTSSQERDRKYNEQFF. The CDR3 nucleotides are TGCACCAGCAGCCAAGAAAGGGACAGAAAATACAATGAGCAGTTCTTC. The chain carries TRBV1 and TRBJ2-1; TRBD1 was called by the table and not checked on the DNA. TRBV1 is noted as a pseudogene. The CDR3 has 16 residues.

The chain has TRBV29-1 and TRBJ1-5; D is undetermined. Between the trimmed V and J ends, which lost 4 bases and 7 bases, there was a span of 11 bases. The CDR3 consists of 12 residues. Germline V gene lookup returns CDR1 SQVTM and CDR2 ANQGSEA. DNA for the CDR3: TGCAGCGTTGTAGAAGGCGGGCAGCCCCAGCATTTT. Protein: CSVVEGGQPQHF.

This sequence joins TRBV5-1 and TRBJ2-7; 10 bases align to TRBD2. V lost 4 bases and J lost 3; bases outside the gene matches: 7. The CDR3 spans 15 residues. CDR1 is SGHRS and CDR2 is YFSETQ in the germline V gene. The CDR3, as DNA: TGCGCCAGCAGCAGAGCGGGGGGGGAGGTCTACGAGCAGTACTTC. Translating it yields CASSRAGGEVYEQYF.

The rearrangement links TRBV19 to TRBJ1-4; the D gene is possibly TRBD1 (6 bases). Between the trimmed V and J ends, which lost 6 bases and 7 bases, there was a span of 15 bases. CDR3 size: 14 residues. Germline V gene data show CDR1 as LNHDA and CDR2 as SQIVND (reference sequence). The CDR3 sequence is CASSIQGWGEKLFF. The CDR3 DNA is TGTGCCAGTAGCATACAGGGTTGGGGTGAAAAACTGTTTTTT. Together with reference TRBV19 and TRBJ1-4, the CDR3 gives the full variable domain: DGGITQSPKYLFRKEGQNVTLSCEQNLNHDAMYWYRQDPGQGLRLIYYSQIVNDFQKGDIAEGYSVSREKKESFPLTVTSAQKNPTAFYLCASSIQGWGEKLFFGSGTQLSVL.

This chain links TRBV24-1 with TRBJ1-4; 9 bases align to TRBD1. Germline loops: CDR1 KGHDR, CDR2 SFDVKD. After removal of 4 bases from V and 9 bases from J, the junction contained 11 bases not matched to a gene. The CDR3 totals 16 residues. CDR3 nucleotides: TGTGCCACCAGTGACCAGGGACAGGGTATTGGCAAAAAACTGTTTTTT. The encoded protein is CATSDQGQGIGKKLFF.

The rearrangement joins TRBV9 to TRBJ2-1; 12 nucleotides match TRBD2. The CDR3 covers 16 residues. V was pared by 3 bases and J by 9 bases, with 10 bases of the junction left unmatched. Germline lookup yields CDR1 SGDLS and CDR2 YYNGEE. CDR3 coding DNA: TGTGCCAGCAGCGAGAACCGACTAGCGGGAGCAGGTGAGCAGTTCTTC. This gives the protein CASSENRLAGAGEQFF.

V usage is TRBV9 and J usage is TRBJ2-3, with a tentative D call TRBD1 (6 bases). Germline V gene data show CDR1 as SGDLS and CDR2 as YYNGEE. This CDR3 region has 13 residues. The germline V and J ends were trimmed by 0 bases and 11 bases, with 13 bases remaining between them. DNA for the CDR3: TGTGCCAGCAGCGTAGTCCTGAACAGGGAGCAGTATTTT. It is translated as CASSVVLNREQYF. The full variable domain, its missing parts supplied by reference TRBV9 and TRBJ2-3, is DSGVTQTPKHLITATGQRVTLRCSPRSGDLSVYWYQQSLDQGLQFLIQYYNGEERAKGNILERFSAQQFPDLHSELNLSSLELGDSALYFCASSVVLNREQYFGPGTRLTVL.

The rearrangement uses TRBV5-8 and TRBJ1-1; D is undetermined. The CDR3 spans 14 residues. Trimming removed 3 bases at V and 5 bases at J, with 14 bases between. The germline V gene has CDR1 SGHTS and CDR2 YDEGEE. The DNA of the CDR3 is TGTGCCAGCAGCTCGGGTCCTTCGGAGACTGAAGCTTTCTTT. Protein sequence: CASSSGPSETEAFF.

There are a few counts of this clone. The J gene is TRBJ2-7, the V gene TRBV6-5, with 8 nucleotides matching TRBD1. Trimming took 6 bases from V and 4 from J; bases not matched to a gene: 11. CDR3 length: 15 amino acids. Germline loops: CDR1 MNHEY, CDR2 SVGAGI. The CDR3 reads CASRRTGPGVYEQYF. CDR3 bases: TGTGCCAGCAGACGGACAGGGCCTGGGGTTTACGAGCAGTACTTC.

This chain connects TRBV6-5 to TRBJ2-3; 8 nucleotides agree with TRBD2. The length of the CDR3 is 15 residues. Losses at the gene ends were 6 bases for V and 3 bases for J; bases not matched to a gene: 8. Germline CDR1 reads MNHEY; CDR2 reads SVGAGI. In DNA, the CDR3 is TGTGCCAGCAGCTCTACTAGCGGAGGGACAGATACGCAGTATTTT. This encodes CASSSTSGGTDTQYF.

The chain combines TRBV5-1 with TRBJ2-3, with a weak D call TRBD1 (6 bases). Germline assignment: CDR1 SGHRS and CDR2 YFSETQ. V lost 0 bases and J 3 bases, leaving 17 bases between the germline ends. The CDR3 covers 17 residues. In DNA, the CDR3 is TGCGCCAGCAGCTTGGCCTTTACGGACAGAGGAACAGATACGCAGTATTTT. It encodes CASSLAFTDRGTDTQYF. Full variable domain (outside the CDR3, taken from reference TRBV5-1 and TRBJ2-3): KAGVTQTPRYLIKTRGQQVTLSCSPISGHRSVSWYQQTPGQGLQFLFEYFSETQRNKGNFPGRFSGRQFSNSRSEMNVSTLELGDSALYLCASSLAFTDRGTDTQYFGPGTRLTVL.

The chain combines TRBV5-1 with TRBJ2-1, with unresolved D. Trimming took off 5 bases at V and 0 bases at J, with 12 bases between the two ends. The CDR3 runs 15 residues. Germline assignment: CDR1 SGHRS and CDR2 YFSETQ. This chain's CDR3 is CASRYSQSSYNEQFF. CDR3 nucleotide sequence: TGCGCCAGCAGATACAGCCAGAGCTCCTACAATGAGCAGTTCTTC.